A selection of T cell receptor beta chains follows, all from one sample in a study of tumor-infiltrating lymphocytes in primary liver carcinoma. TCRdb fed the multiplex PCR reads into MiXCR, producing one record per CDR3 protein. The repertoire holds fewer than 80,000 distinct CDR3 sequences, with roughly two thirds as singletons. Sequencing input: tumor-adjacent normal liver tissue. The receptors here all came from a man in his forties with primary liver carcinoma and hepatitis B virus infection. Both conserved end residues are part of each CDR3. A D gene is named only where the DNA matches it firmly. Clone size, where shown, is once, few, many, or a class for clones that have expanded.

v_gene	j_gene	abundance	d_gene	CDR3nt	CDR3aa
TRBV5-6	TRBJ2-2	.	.	TGTGCCAGCAGCCCATGGTTCGCGAACACCGGGGTGCTGTTTTTT	CASSPWFANTGVLFF
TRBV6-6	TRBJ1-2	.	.	TGTGCCAGCACGGGGAACCATGGCTACACCTTT	CASTGNHGYTF
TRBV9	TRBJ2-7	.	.	TGTGCCAGCAGCGCGTCAGTTTCTTTCGGAACCTTATACGAGCAGTACTTC	CASSASVSFGTLYEQYF
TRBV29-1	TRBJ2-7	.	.	TGCGGCGTTTTAGGTGGTTCGAGAGTGAGGAGCTCCTACGTGCAGTACTTC	CGVLGGSRVRSSYVQYF
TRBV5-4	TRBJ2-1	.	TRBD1	TGTCCCAGCACCCCCGACGCCGGGACAGAAGGATACGGTGAGCAGTTCTTC	CPSTPDAGTEGYGEQFF
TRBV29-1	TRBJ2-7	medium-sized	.	TGCAGCGTTGAGGGGGGTGAGCAGTACTTC	CSVEGGEQYF
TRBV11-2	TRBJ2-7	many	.	TGTGCCGGCAGCATAGCAGGAGAGTACTACGAGCAGTACTTC	CAGSIAGEYYEQYF
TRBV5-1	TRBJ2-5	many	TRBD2	TGCGCCAGCAGCTTGCCGGGGGGCCAAGAGACCCAGTACTTC	CASSLPGGQETQYF
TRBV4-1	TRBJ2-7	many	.	TGCGCCAGCAGCCAAGTTGGGCAGTACGAGCAGTACTTC	CASSQVGQYEQYF
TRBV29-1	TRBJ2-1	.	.	TGCAGCGTTGAAGGCCGAGAAGAGAGGGCTTACAATGAGCAGTCCTTC	CSVEGREERAYNEQSF
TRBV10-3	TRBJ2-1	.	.	TGTGCCACCAGTGAGAAGGCCCCCGAGCAGCTCTTC	CATSEKAPEQLF
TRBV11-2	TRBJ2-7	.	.	TGTGCCAGCAGCTTAGCGCAGGGGCTCGAGCAGTACTTC	CASSLAQGLEQYF
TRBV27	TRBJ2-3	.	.	TGTGCCAGCAGTTTAACTTTGGCAGATACGCAGTATTTT	CASSLTLADTQYF
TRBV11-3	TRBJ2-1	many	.	TGTGCCAGCAGCTTGACTAGTATTATCGATGAGCAGTTCTTC	CASSLTSIIDEQFF
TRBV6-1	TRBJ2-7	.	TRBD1	TGTGCCGGCAGCACCGGGACAGGCCCCTACGAGCAGTACTTC	CAGSTGTGPYEQYF
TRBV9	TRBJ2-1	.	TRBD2	TGTGCCAGCAACGTAGTGGGGGGGAGCTTGGACAATGAGCAGTTCTTC	CASNVVGGSLDNEQFF
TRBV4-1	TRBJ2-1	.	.	TGCGCCAGCAGCCCGCTCGCTAATAACAACAATAAGCAGTTCTTC	CASSPLANNNNKQFF
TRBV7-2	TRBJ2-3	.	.	TGTGCCAGCAGCTCGCAACGGGACTCCTATACGCAGTATTTT	CASSSQRDSYTQYF
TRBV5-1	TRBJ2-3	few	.	TGCGCCAGCAGCGACCCTAGTACGGGTTCGGATACGCAGTATTTT	CASSDPSTGSDTQYF
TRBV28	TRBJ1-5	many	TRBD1	TGTGCCAGCAGGGAGACAGGGGGCAATCAGCCCCAGCATTTT	CASRETGGNQPQHF
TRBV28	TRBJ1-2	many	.	TGTGCCAGCAGTCTCCAGGACCTCCTCTATGGCTACACCTTC	CASSLQDLLYGYTF
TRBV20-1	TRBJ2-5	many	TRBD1	TGCAGTGCTACTACAGGGGCGGTTGCGTCCCAGTACTTC	CSATTGAVASQYF
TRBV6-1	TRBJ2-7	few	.	TGTGTCAGCAGTGGGATAGTAAGCTCCTACGAGCAGTACTTC	CVSSGIVSSYEQYF
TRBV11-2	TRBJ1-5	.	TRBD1	TGTGCCAGCAGCCTGGACAGGGGTAGCTATCAGTCCCAGCATTTT	CASSLDRGSYQSQHF
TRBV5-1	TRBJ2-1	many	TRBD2	TGCGCCAGCAGCCCTTATCGGACTAGCGGCTACAATGAGCAGTTCTTC	CASSPYRTSGYNEQFF
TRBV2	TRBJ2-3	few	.	TGTGCCAGCAGTGGTCGGGGGTCTAGCTACACAGATACGCAGTATTTT	CASSGRGSSYTDTQYF
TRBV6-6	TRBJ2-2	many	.	TGTGCCAGCAGTTACGTCACCGGGGAGCTGTTTTTT	CASSYVTGELFF
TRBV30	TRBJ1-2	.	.	TGTGCCTGGAGCCCGACACGCCAATCTACTTATGGCTACACCTTC	CAWSPTRQSTYGYTF
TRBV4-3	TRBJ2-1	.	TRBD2	TGCGCCAGTAGGCGGGGCAGCGGGAGTTATGATGAGCAGCTCTTC	CASRRGSGSYDEQLF
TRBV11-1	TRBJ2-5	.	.	TGTACCAGCGGCCCGGCGCGAGTAAGCGAGACCCAATACTTC	CTSGPARVSETQYF
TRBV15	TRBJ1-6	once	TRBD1	TGTGCCACCACCAGAGCAGACAGGGTTTATTCACCCCTCCACTTT	CATTRADRVYSPLHF
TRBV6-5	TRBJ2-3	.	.	TGTGCCAGCTGTTACTATAGTTCTGAAGATACGCAGTATTTT	CASCYYSSEDTQYF
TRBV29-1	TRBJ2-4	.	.	TGCAGCGCCCAGAACGTAAACATTCAGTACTTC	CSAQNVNIQYF
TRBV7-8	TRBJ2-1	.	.	TGTGCCAGCATCTTGTTAGGGTGTAACGGGAGAACCAATGAGCAGTTCTTC	CASILLGCNGRTNEQFF
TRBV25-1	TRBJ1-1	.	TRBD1	TGTGCCAGCAGTGATCCCGGGACAGGGAACGCTGAAGCTTTCTTT	CASSDPGTGNAEAFF
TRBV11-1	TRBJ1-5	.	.	TGCGCCAGCAGTCGCACCCCCCCGGACGGCTGGGCTAGCACAGATACACAGCATTTT	CASSRTPPDGWASTDTQHF
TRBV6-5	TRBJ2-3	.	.	TGTGTCAGCACGATCAACCGGGAATGCACAGATACGCAGTATTTT	CVSTINRECTDTQYF
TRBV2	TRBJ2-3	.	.	TGTGCCAGCAGTGAAGTAGCCAGGAGCACAGATACGCAGTATTTT	CASSEVARSTDTQYF
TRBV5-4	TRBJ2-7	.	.	TGTACCAGCTGCTTGGATCGCAGGAGCCTCTACGAGCAGTACTTC	CTSCLDRRSLYEQYF
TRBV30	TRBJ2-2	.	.	TGTGCCTGGAGAGGACAAGTCAGGGAGCTGTTTTTT	CAWRGQVRELFF
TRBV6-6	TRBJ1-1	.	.	TGTGACAGCAGCTTAACGGATAGCATGAACACTGAAGCTTTCTTT	CDSSLTDSMNTEAFF
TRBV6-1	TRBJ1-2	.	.	TGTGCCATCAATGAGGTTTATGGCTACACCTTC	CAINEVYGYTF
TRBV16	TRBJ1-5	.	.	TGTGCCAGCAGCCAATCTCGGGGGCCGAGACAGCCCCAGCGTTTT	CASSQSRGPRQPQRF
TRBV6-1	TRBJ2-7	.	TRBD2	TGTGTCGGCAATCAGGCGGGAGTTGGGCACGAGCAGTACTTC	CVGNQAGVGHEQYF
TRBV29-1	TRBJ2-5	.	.	TGCATCGTTCCATCCAGGGGGAGGGAGACCCAGTACTTC	CIVPSRGRETQYF
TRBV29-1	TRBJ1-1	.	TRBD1	TGCAGCATTGAAGCTCGCCAGGGACAGAGAGAAGCTTTCTTT	CSIEARQGQREAFF
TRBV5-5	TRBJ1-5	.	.	TGTGCCAGCAGCGGGATAGTAGCGGGATCTGGGACTGATACGCAGCATTTT	CASSGIVAGSGTDTQHF
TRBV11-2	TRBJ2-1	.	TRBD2	TGTGCTAGCAGCCCCCAGCGGGATGGACTGGGTGAGCAGTTCTTC	CASSPQRDGLGEQFF
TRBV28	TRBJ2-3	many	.	TGTGCCAGCAGTACCTGGGGCGGCAGCACAGATACGCAGTATTTT	CASSTWGGSTDTQYF
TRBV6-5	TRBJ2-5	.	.	TGTGCTGGCAGTTACAGCTGGGATGCACGAGAGACCCAGTACTTC	CAGSYSWDARETQYF
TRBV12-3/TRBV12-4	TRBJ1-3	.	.	TGTGCCAGCTCGGCGAACATCATATATTTT	CASSANIIYF
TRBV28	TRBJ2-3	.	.	TGTGCCAGCAGTTTATTTGGGGGAGCTAACACAGATACGCAGTATTTT	CASSLFGGANTDTQYF
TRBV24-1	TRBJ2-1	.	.	TGTGCCACCAGTGATTTCAACAAGCCCGCCAATGAGTCGTTCTTC	CATSDFNKPANESFF
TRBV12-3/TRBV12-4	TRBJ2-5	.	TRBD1	TGTGCCAGCGGGACCGGGACAGGAGTTGAAACCCAGTACTTC	CASGTGTGVETQYF
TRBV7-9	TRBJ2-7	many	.	TGTGCCAGCAGTTTTCATAGGGGACTCAGCGAGCAGTACTTC	CASSFHRGLSEQYF
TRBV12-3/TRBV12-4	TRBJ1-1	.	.	TGTGCCAGCAACTTTTCAGGGGCCGCTGAAGCTTTCTTT	CASNFSGAAEAFF
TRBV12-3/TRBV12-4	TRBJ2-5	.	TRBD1	TGTGCCAGCAGTTTAGTAGGGACAGAGACCCAGCACTTC	CASSLVGTETQHF
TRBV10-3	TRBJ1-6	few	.	TGTGCCATCAGTGAAGACAGGTCTATAAGTTCACCCCTCCACTTT	CAISEDRSISSPLHF
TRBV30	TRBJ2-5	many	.	TGTGCCTGGAGTAACCCAGGGCGGGAGACCCAGTACTTC	CAWSNPGRETQYF
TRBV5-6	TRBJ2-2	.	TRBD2	TGTGCCAGCAGCTTTAAACTAGCGATTGGCACCGGGGAGCTGTCTTTT	CASSFKLAIGTGELSF